A selection of T cell receptor beta chains follows, all from one sample in a study of T cells in localized non-small cell lung cancer. Here immunoSEQ multiplex PCR was the method, and the copy in TCRdb shows in-frame clones only, minus some. The sample contains 10,000 to 15,000 clones, more than 70% of which appear only once. The sequenced sample was peripheral blood, obtained before any cancer treatment. The receptors were sampled from a male donor older than 55 with stage III lung adenocarcinoma. Each CDR3 is given with its conserved first and last residue. The D gene is left open where the match is weak. Clone size is shown for a subset of rows, as once, few, many or a class of expanded clone.

size	V	length	J	D	CDR3	DNA
NA	TRBV5-1	16	TRBJ2-2	TRBD1	CASSLGDSLATGELFF	TGCGCCAGCAGCTTGGGGGACAGTCTGGCAACCGGGGAGCTGTTTTTT
NA	TRBV6-6	14	TRBJ2-1	NA	CASSFQQGDNEQFF	TGTGCCAGCAGTTTCCAACAGGGAGACAATGAGCAGTTCTTC
NA	TRBV30	13	TRBJ1-4	NA	CAWVGPQNEKLFF	TGTGCCTGGGTGGGTCCGCAGAATGAAAAACTGTTTTTT
NA	TRBV27	13	TRBJ2-3	NA	CASSLYGTDTQYF	TGTGCCAGCAGTTTATACGGGACAGATACGCAGTATTTT
once	TRBV29-1	11	TRBJ1-1	TRBD1	CSVAQGERAFF	TGCAGCGTGGCCCAGGGGGAACGAGCTTTCTTT
NA	TRBV30	15	TRBJ1-4	NA	CAWKTARSTNEKLFF	TGTGCCTGGAAAACAGCCAGGTCAACTAATGAAAAACTGTTTTTT
NA	TRBV7-9	14	TRBJ1-5	NA	CASSSDSSNQPQHF	TGTGCCAGCAGCTCTGACAGTAGCAATCAGCCCCAGCATTTT
NA	TRBV30	11	TRBJ1-1	NA	CASQGVTEAFF	TGTGCCTCCCAGGGAGTCACTGAAGCTTTCTTT
NA	TRBV5-4	16	TRBJ2-1	TRBD2	CASSLVTSGKGNEQFF	TGTGCCAGCAGCTTGGTTACTAGCGGGAAGGGCAATGAGCAGTTCTTC
NA	TRBV19	19	TRBJ2-3	NA	CASSTGRVGPVTSTDTQYF	TGTGCCAGTAGCACCGGTAGGGTCGGTCCGGTAACTAGCACAGATACGCAGTATTTT
NA	TRBV9	15	TRBJ1-2	TRBD1	CASSAGTGGLYGYTF	TGTGCCAGCAGCGCGGGGACAGGGGGACTCTATGGCTACACCTTC
NA	TRBV2	14	TRBJ2-7	NA	CASCSRPLQREQYF	TGTGCCAGCTGCTCCCGGCCCCTACAGCGCGAGCAGTACTTC
NA	TRBV14	14	TRBJ1-1	NA	CASSPLGEGAEAFF	TGTGCCAGCAGCCCGCTAGGTGAGGGGGCTGAAGCTTTCTTT
medium-sized	TRBV13	17	TRBJ2-7	TRBD2	CASSLRTSGHSGNEQYF	TGTGCCAGCAGCCTAAGGACTAGCGGGCACAGCGGGAACGAGCAGTACTTC
NA	TRBV7-9	15	TRBJ2-5	NA	CASSPPGLLGETQYF	TGTGCCAGCAGTCCTCCGGGCCTACTTGGGGAGACCCAGTACTTC
NA	TRBV7-2	13	TRBJ2-5	NA	CASSLLGWETQYF	TGTGCCAGCAGCTTACTTGGGTGGGAGACCCAGTACTTC
NA	TRBV5-4	13	TRBJ2-7	TRBD1	CASSFRQGYEQYF	TGTGCCAGCAGCTTCCGACAGGGTTACGAGCAGTACTTC
NA	TRBV15	15	TRBJ1-2	NA	CATSSAPGGVYGYTF	TGTGCCACCAGCAGCGCGCCCGGGGGGGTCTATGGCTACACCTTC
NA	TRBV6-1	15	TRBJ1-5	TRBD1	CASTRTGADNQPQHF	TGTGCCAGCACAAGGACAGGGGCGGACAATCAGCCCCAGCATTTT
NA	TRBV4-1	13	TRBJ2-7	TRBD1	CASSRPTGGEQYF	TGCGCCAGCAGCCGACCAACAGGGGGCGAGCAGTACTTC